The T cell receptor beta chain under discussion was sequenced for a study of response to subunit inactivated influenza vaccine. TCRdb independently ran MiXCR on the RT-PCR reads; one entry per CDR3 protein. The sample comprises around 490,000 distinct CDR3 sequences, 6% to 9% of which are singletons, and 10% to 15% rests with the top ten. The CDR3 spans 16 residues. The V segment lost 3 bases and the J segment 0 bases; nucleotides outside the gene matches: 4. From germline, CDR1 is KGHSH and CDR2 LQKENI. Of note for this clonotype: The target antigen is unknown.

Study findings and constraints: Authors suggested seasonal influenza vaccinations each recruit few new T cells.

Material: PBMCs from blood, obtained 23 to 25 months after vaccination. The TCR originated in a man aged 45-69 years who received an inactivated influenza vaccine. The gene calls are TRBV18 and TRBJ1-3; 8 bases are shared with TRBD1. The CDR3 sequence: CASSPGQASSGNTIYF. In nucleotides, the CDR3 is TGTGCCAGCTCACCGGGACAGGCCAGCTCTGGAAACACCATATATTTT.